Described below is a single T cell receptor (beta chain) sequence and its context. Its antigen is currently unknown. This specimen comes from a study of shared clonotypes between healthy human individuals. Findings of the study overall: Despite large depth, sorted-subset datasets appeared incompletely sequenced. The study found lower generation probabilities in non-shared clonotypes than in those shared by all four donors. Clonotype sharing among donors was thought likely to change with sequencing depth.

Trimming removed 7 bases from V and 2 bases from J; junction bases left unmatched: 12. CDR1 is MRHNA, CDR2 SNTAGT, per germline. This CDR3 is built from 16 residues. Assay used: immunoSEQ multiplex PCR; TCRdb lists only in-frame clones, some missing. The sample shows a few hundred thousand clones, around nine tenths of them seen only once. The sequence derives from a man between 18 and 29 years old in good health. Material: memory CD8+ T cells sorted from blood. Subset: CD45RO+ cells pooled with CCR7-negative TemRA cells. The chain employs TRBV6-4 and TRBJ2-3; 7 positions match TRBD2. The CDR3 reads CASTERASGSTDTQYF. The CDR3 bases are TGTGCCAGCACCGAACGGGCTAGCGGATCCACAGATACGCAGTATTTT.